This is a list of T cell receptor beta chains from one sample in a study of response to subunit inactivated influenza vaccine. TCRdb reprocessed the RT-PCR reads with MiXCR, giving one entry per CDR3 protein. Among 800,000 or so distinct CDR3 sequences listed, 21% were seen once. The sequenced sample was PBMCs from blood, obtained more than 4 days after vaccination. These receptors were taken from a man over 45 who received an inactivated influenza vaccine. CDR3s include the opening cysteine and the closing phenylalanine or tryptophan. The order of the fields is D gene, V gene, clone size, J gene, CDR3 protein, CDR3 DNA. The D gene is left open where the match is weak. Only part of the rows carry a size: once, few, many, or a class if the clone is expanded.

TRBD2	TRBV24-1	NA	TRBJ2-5	CATSDFLAGVGETQYF	TGTGCCACCAGTGATTTCCTAGCGGGAGTCGGAGAGACCCAGTACTTC
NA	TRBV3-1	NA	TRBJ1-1	CASSREDEAFF	TGTGCCAGCAGCAGGGAAGATGAAGCTTTCTTT
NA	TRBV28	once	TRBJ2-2	CASSRMSGELFF	TGTGCCTCTTCCCGGATGAGCGGGGAGCTGTTTTTT
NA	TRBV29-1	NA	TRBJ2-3	CSVVGRLWGDTQYF	TGCAGCGTTGTTGGGAGACTGTGGGGAGATACGCAGTATTTT
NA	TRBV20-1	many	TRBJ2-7	CSAPWGRTDSYEQYF	TGCAGTGCTCCCTGGGGGCGGACAGATTCATACGAGCAGTACTTC
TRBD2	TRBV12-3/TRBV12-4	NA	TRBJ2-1	CASSLSSGGPNNEQFF	TGTGCCAGCAGTTTATCTAGCGGGGGGCCAAACAATGAGCAGTTCTTC
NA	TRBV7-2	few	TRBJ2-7	CASSRNRDSAEEQYF	TGTGCCAGCAGTCGCAACCGGGATAGTGCGGAGGAGCAGTACTTC
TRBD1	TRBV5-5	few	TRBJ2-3	CASSFPPQGAGDTQYF	TGTGCCAGCAGCTTTCCCCCACAGGGGGCAGGAGATACGCAGTATTTT
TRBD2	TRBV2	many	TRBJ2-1	CASSRLAGGLGEQFF	TGTGCCAGCAGTCGACTAGCGGGAGGGCTGGGTGAGCAGTTCTTC
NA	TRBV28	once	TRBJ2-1	CASSPTGYQYNEQFF	TGTGCCAGCAGCCCAACGGGGTACCAGTACAATGAGCAGTTCTTC
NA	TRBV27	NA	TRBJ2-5	CASSFVTRRETQYF	TGTGCCAGCAGTTTCGTGACTAGGAGGGAGACCCAGTACTTC
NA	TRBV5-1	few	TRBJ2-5	CASSLAELEQETQYF	TGCGCCAGCAGCTTGGCCGAGTTAGAACAAGAGACCCAGTACTTC
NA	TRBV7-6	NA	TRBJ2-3	CASSLGTGNRGDTQYF	TGTGCCAGCAGCTTAGGGACGGGGAATAGAGGGGATACGCAGTATTTT